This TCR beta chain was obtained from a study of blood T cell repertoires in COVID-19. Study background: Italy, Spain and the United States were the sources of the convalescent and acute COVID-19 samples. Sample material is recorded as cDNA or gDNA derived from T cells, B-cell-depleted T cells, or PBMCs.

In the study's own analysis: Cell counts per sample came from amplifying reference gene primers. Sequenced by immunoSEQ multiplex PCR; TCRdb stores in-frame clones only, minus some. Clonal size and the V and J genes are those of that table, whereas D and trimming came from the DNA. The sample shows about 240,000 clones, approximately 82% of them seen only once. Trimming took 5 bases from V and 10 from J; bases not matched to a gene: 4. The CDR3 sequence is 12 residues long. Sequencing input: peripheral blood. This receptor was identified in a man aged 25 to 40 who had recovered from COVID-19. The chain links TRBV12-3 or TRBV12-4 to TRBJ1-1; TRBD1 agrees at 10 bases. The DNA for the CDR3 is TGTGCCAGCAGTATAGGGGACAGGGGAGCTTTCTTT. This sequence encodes CASSIGDRGAFF.